A selection of T cell receptor beta chains follows, all from one sample in a study of vaccination effects on CD4 cells after COVID-19. Their antigen targets remain unknown. Assay used: immunoSEQ multiplex PCR; TCRdb lists only in-frame clones, some missing. Found here are some 25,000 clones, around two thirds of them singletons; the top ten hold around 13%. Here the sequenced sample was CD4+ T cells from PBMCs cultured with HCoV-OC43 spike peptides, taken before COVID-19 vaccination. These receptors originate from a human donor who received a COVID-19 vaccine. Each CDR3 is given with its conserved first and last residue. The order of the fields is V gene, D gene, clone size, J gene, CDR3 DNA, CDR3 protein. D genes are given only for firm matches. Rows give clone size only sometimes, using once, few, many, or a class for an expanded clone.

V gene: TRBV7-8
D gene: TRBD2
clone size: .
J gene: TRBJ2-3
CDR3 DNA: TGTGCCAGCAGCGGCGGGACTAGCGGGGTATCAGATACGCAGTATTTT
CDR3 protein: CASSGGTSGVSDTQYF

V gene: TRBV21-1
D gene: .
clone size: .
J gene: TRBJ2-3
CDR3 DNA: TGTGCCAGCAGCATAAGTACAGGGGTTAGGGGGGATACGCAGTATTTT
CDR3 protein: CASSISTGVRGDTQYF

V gene: TRBV19
D gene: TRBD1
clone size: .
J gene: TRBJ1-2
CDR3 DNA: TGTGCCAGTAGGGACAGGTCGTTCTATGGCTACACCTTC
CDR3 protein: CASRDRSFYGYTF

V gene: TRBV2
D gene: .
clone size: .
J gene: TRBJ2-3
CDR3 DNA: TGTGCCAGCAGGAGGGACACAGATACGCAGTATTTT
CDR3 protein: CASRRDTDTQYF

V gene: TRBV19
D gene: .
clone size: .
J gene: TRBJ1-2
CDR3 DNA: TGTGCCAGTAGTACCGTCGGGAGGGGCAATGGCTACACCTTC
CDR3 protein: CASSTVGRGNGYTF

V gene: TRBV19
D gene: .
clone size: .
J gene: TRBJ1-3
CDR3 DNA: TGTGCCAGTAGCCTAGGGGCGGGCGTCTCTGGAAACACCATATATTTT
CDR3 protein: CASSLGAGVSGNTIYF

V gene: TRBV6-1
D gene: TRBD2
clone size: .
J gene: TRBJ2-7
CDR3 DNA: TGTGCCAGCAGTGAAGAACTAGCGGGGGGCTACGAGCAGTACTTC
CDR3 protein: CASSEELAGGYEQYF

V gene: TRBV13
D gene: .
clone size: few
J gene: TRBJ1-1
CDR3 DNA: TGTGCCAGCAGCTTAGTTGGTATGAACACTGAAGCTTTCTTT
CDR3 protein: CASSLVGMNTEAFF

V gene: TRBV27
D gene: TRBD1
clone size: few
J gene: TRBJ2-2
CDR3 DNA: TGTGCCAGCAGTTCGGGACAGCTAAACACCGGGGAGCTGTTTTTT
CDR3 protein: CASSSGQLNTGELFF

V gene: TRBV10-1
D gene: .
clone size: .
J gene: TRBJ1-5
CDR3 DNA: TGCGCCAGCAGTGAGACTTTGCGGCCCCAGCATTTT
CDR3 protein: CASSETLRPQHF

V gene: TRBV7-9
D gene: .
clone size: .
J gene: TRBJ2-1
CDR3 DNA: TGTGCCAGCAGCTCGAACGAGTGGGAGCAGTTCTTC
CDR3 protein: CASSSNEWEQFF

V gene: TRBV6-6
D gene: TRBD2
clone size: .
J gene: TRBJ2-1
CDR3 DNA: TGTGCCAGCAGCATCGGGACTAGCGGGCACAATGAGCAGTTCTTC
CDR3 protein: CASSIGTSGHNEQFF

V gene: TRBV11-2
D gene: .
clone size: .
J gene: TRBJ2-7
CDR3 DNA: TGTGCCAGCAGCTTAGATCGGTACGAGCAGTACTTC
CDR3 protein: CASSLDRYEQYF

V gene: TRBV7-9
D gene: .
clone size: .
J gene: TRBJ1-2
CDR3 DNA: TGTGCCAGCAGCTTACTTGTCAACTATGGCTACACCTTC
CDR3 protein: CASSLLVNYGYTF

V gene: TRBV27
D gene: .
clone size: .
J gene: TRBJ1-3
CDR3 DNA: TGTGCCAGCAGCCGGAAGTGGGGGGGGCAATCCAGAAACACCATATATTTT
CDR3 protein: CASSRKWGGQSRNTIYF

V gene: TRBV6-6
D gene: .
clone size: once
J gene: TRBJ2-7
CDR3 DNA: TGTGCCAGCAGCCGATCTACAGGGACGGACGGGCAGTACTTC
CDR3 protein: CASSRSTGTDGQYF

V gene: TRBV29-1
D gene: TRBD2
clone size: .
J gene: TRBJ2-4
CDR3 DNA: TGCAGCGTTTTCTCGCTAGCGGGGGGATACGACATTCAGTACTTC
CDR3 protein: CSVFSLAGGYDIQYF

V gene: TRBV5-6
D gene: .
clone size: .
J gene: TRBJ1-5
CDR3 DNA: TGTGCCAGCAGCTTGTGGGGACCAAATCAGCCCCAGCATTTT
CDR3 protein: CASSLWGPNQPQHF

V gene: TRBV25-1
D gene: TRBD1
clone size: .
J gene: TRBJ1-2
CDR3 DNA: TGTGCCAGCAGTGAAGTGGGACAGAGATATGGCTACACCTTC
CDR3 protein: CASSEVGQRYGYTF

V gene: TRBV11-2
D gene: TRBD2
clone size: .
J gene: TRBJ2-3
CDR3 DNA: TGTGCCAGCAGCCAATCGAGTAGCGGGGGGACTCCCACAGATACGCAGTATTTT
CDR3 protein: CASSQSSSGGTPTDTQYF